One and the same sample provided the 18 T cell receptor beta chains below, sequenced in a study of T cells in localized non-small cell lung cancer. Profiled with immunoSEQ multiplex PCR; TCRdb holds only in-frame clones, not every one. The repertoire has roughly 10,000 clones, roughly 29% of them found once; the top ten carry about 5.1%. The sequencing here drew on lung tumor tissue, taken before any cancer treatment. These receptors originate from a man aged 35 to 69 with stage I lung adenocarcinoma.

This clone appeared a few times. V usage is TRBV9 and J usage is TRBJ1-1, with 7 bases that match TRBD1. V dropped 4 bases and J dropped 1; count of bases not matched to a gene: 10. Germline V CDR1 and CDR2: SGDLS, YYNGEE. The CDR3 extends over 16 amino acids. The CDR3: CASSPLTGRANTEAFF. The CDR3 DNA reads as TGTGCCAGCAGCCCGTTGACAGGGCGGGCGAACACTGAAGCTTTCTTT.

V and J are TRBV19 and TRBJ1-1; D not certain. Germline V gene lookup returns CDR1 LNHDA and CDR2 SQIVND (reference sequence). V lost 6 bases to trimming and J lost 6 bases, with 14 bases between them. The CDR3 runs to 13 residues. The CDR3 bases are TGTGCCAGTAGGGACTGGGGTTTGGCTGAAGCTTTCTTT. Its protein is CASRDWGLAEAFF.

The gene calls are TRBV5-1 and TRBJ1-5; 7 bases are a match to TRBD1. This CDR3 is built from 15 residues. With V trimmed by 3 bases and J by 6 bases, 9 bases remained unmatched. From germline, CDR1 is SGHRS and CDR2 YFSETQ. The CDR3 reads CASSYTGAEFQPQHF. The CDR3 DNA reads TGCGCCAGCAGCTACACAGGGGCCGAATTTCAGCCCCAGCATTTT.

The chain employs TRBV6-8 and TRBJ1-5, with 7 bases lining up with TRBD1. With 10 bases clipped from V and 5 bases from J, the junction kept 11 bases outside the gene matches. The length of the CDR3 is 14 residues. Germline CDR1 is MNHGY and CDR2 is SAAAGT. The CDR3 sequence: CATQSGGGDQPQHF. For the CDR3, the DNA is TGTGCCACTCAATCTGGAGGGGGCGATCAGCCCCAGCATTTT.

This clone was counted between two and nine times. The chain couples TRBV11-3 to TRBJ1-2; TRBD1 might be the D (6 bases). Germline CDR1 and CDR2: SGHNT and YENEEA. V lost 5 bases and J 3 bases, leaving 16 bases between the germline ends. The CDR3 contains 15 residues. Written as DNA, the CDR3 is TGTGCCAGCAGCCTGGAGGGGGGGCGACACTATGGCTACACCTTC. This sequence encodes CASSLEGGRHYGYTF. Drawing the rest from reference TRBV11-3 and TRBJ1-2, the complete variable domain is EAGVVQSPRYKIIEKKQPVAFWCNPISGHNTLYWYLQNLGQGPELLIRYENEEAVDDSQLPKDRFSAERLKGVDSTLKIQPAELGDSAVYLCASSLEGGRHYGYTFGSGTRLTVV.

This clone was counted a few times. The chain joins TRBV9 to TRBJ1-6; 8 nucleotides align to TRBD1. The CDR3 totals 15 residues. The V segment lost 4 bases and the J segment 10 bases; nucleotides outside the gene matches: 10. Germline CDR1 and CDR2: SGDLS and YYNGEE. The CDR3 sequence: CASSKEGTGHSPLHF. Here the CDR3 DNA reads TGTGCCAGCAGCAAGGAAGGGACAGGCCACTCACCCCTCCACTTT.

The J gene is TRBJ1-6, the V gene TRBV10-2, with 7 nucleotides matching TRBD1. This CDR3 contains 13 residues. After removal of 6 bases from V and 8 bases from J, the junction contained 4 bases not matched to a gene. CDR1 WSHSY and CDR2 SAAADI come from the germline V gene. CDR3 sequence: CASSDDRDSPLHF. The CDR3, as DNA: TGCGCCAGCAGCGATGACAGGGATTCACCCCTCCACTTT.

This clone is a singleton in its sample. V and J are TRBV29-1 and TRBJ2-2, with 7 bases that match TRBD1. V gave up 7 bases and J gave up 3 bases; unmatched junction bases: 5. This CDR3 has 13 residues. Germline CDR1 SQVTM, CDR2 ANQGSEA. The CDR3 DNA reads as TGCAGCGCGACAGGGTCCGACACCGGGGAGCTGTTTTTT. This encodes CSATGSDTGELFF.

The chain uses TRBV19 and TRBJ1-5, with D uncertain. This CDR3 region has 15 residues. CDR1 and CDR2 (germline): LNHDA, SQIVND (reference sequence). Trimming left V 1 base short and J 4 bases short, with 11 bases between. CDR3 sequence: CASSIGHTPNQPQHF. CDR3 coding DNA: TGTGCCAGTAGTATAGGGCACACCCCAAATCAGCCCCAGCATTTT.

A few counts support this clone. CDR3 nucleotide sequence: TGTGCCAGCAGCGTAGAGGACAGCCGAGGGAATGAGCAGTTCTTC. Translating it yields CASSVEDSRGNEQFF. V usage is TRBV9 and J usage is TRBJ2-1; perhaps TRBD1 as D (6 bases). The germline gives CDR1 SGDLS, CDR2 YYNGEE. This CDR3 is built from 15 residues. V gave up 0 bases and J gave up 7 bases, with 14 bases separating them.

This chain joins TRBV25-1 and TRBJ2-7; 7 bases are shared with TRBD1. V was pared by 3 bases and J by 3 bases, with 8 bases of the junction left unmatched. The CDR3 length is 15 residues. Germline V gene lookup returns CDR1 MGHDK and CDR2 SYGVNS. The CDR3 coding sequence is TGTGCCAGCAGTGACCCACTCGGGACAGTCTACGAGCAGTACTTC. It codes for CASSDPLGTVYEQYF.

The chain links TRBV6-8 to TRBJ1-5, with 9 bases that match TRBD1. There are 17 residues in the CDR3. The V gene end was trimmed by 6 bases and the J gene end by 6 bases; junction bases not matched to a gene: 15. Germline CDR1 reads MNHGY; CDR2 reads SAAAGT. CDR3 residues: CASSPTQGALGGQPQHF. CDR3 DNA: TGTGCCAGCAGCCCTACACAGGGGGCCTTAGGTGGTCAGCCCCAGCATTTT.

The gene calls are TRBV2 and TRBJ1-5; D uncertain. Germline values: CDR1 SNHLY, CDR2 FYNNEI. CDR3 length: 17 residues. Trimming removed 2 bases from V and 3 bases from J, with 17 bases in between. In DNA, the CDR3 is TGTGCCAGCAGTGAATTTGGGGTAGAGCGGATCAATCAGCCCCAGCATTTT. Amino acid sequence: CASSEFGVERINQPQHF.

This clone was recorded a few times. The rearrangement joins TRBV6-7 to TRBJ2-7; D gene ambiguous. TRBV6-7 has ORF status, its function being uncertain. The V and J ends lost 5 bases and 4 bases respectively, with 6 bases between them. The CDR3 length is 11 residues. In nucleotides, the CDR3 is TGTGCCAGCAGTGAAGGTTACGAGCAGTACTTC. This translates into CASSEGYEQYF.

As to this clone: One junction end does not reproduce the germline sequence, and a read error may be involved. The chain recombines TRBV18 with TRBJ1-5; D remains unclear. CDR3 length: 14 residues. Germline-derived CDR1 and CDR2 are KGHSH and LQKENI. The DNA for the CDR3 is TGTGCCAGCGCACCAAGAAGTGGCAATCAGCCCCAGCATTTT. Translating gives CASAPRSGNQPQHF.

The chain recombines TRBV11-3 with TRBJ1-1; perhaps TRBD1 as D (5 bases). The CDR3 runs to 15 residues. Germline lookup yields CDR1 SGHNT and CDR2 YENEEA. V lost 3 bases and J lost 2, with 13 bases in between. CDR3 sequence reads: CASSLNPGPNTEAFF. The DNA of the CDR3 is TGTGCCAGCAGCTTGAATCCAGGGCCTAACACTGAAGCTTTCTTT.

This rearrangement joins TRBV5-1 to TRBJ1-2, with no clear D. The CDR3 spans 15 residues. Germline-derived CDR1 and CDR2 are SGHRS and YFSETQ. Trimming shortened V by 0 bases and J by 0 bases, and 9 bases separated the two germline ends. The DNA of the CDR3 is TGCGCCAGCAGCTTGGATCAGCCGGCTAACTATGGCTACACCTTC. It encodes CASSLDQPANYGYTF.

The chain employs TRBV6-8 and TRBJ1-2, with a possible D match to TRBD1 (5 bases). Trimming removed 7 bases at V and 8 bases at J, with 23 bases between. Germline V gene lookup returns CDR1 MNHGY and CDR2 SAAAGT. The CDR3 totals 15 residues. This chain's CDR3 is CASTSPEGPRRGYTF. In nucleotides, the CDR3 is TGTGCCAGCACCAGTCCCGAGGGGCCCAGGAGGGGCTACACCTTC.